The 21 T cell receptor beta chains below come from one sample, sequenced in a study of beta chain features in type 1 diabetes. As every portion of the isolated RNA was reverse transcribed, the sequencing read expressed TCRB transcripts. Method: immunoSEQ multiplex PCR; TCRdb's copy keeps in-frame clones and lacks some. This table holds around 340,000 clones, roughly 8.8% found once. No antigen is known for these receptors. Study observations and caveats: Moderate but significant shortening of TCRB CDR3s was recorded in all four CD4+ subsets from Type 1 diabetes patients.

What was sequenced was central memory CD4+ T cells from blood. These receptors all stem from a man aged 25 to 40 with type 1 diabetes.

This clone came up many times. V and J are TRBV5-4 and TRBJ2-1; possible D gene TRBD2, 6 bases. The CDR3 is made up of 18 amino acids. The ends were cut back, 4 bases at V and 0 bases at J, with 20 bases in the middle. Germline CDR1 and CDR2: SGHNT and YYREEE (reference sequence). CDR3 nucleotides: TGTGCCAGCAGCCGGGACTGGAGGAGCCACAGCTCCTACAATGAGCAGTTCTTC. Its protein product is CASSRDWRSHSSYNEQFF.

The chain is built from TRBV7-2 and TRBJ1-1; no firm D call. Germline lookup yields CDR1 SGHTA and CDR2 FQGNSA. This CDR3 spans 14 amino acids. The V and J ends lost 3 bases and 1 base respectively, with 9 bases between them. The CDR3 protein is CASSLGGGNTEAFF. DNA for the CDR3: TGTGCCAGCAGCTTGGGTGGAGGGAACACTGAAGCTTTCTTT.

This sequence joins TRBV7-2 and TRBJ2-2, with TRBD2 identical over 9 bases. The CDR3 consists of 16 residues. CDR1 is SGHTA, CDR2 FQGNSA, per germline. Losses at the gene ends were 5 bases for V and 5 bases for J; bases not matched to a gene: 9. CDR3 in amino acids: CASSLLGLAGTGELFF. CDR3 DNA sequence: TGTGCCAGCAGCCTATTGGGACTAGCTGGAACCGGGGAGCTGTTTTTT.

In this sample, this clone turned up a few times. The chain joins TRBV30 to TRBJ1-5; D may be TRBD1 (6 bases). This CDR3 contains 15 residues. Germline-derived CDR1 and CDR2 are GTSNPN and SVGIG (reference sequence). The V gene lost 4 bases and the J gene lost 0 bases, with 13 bases spanning the gap. The DNA of the CDR3 is TGTGCCTGGACTGAAGGACAGTATAGCAATCAGCCCCAGCATTTT. It codes for CAWTEGQYSNQPQHF. Filled out from reference TRBV30 and TRBJ1-5, the complete variable domain reads SQTIHQWPATLVQPVGSPLSLECTVEGTSNPNLYWYRQAAGRGLQLLFYSVGIGQISSEVPQNLSASRPQDRQFILSSKKLLLSDSGFYLCAWTEGQYSNQPQHFGDGTRLSIL.

The V call is TRBV7-2, the J call TRBJ1-2; weak D call: TRBD1 (6 bases). V was clipped by 1 base and J by 10 bases, with 13 bases between them. The germline V gene has CDR1 SGHTA and CDR2 FQGNSA. The CDR3 sequence is 13 residues long. The CDR3 sequence: CASSLGGPSDYTF. In nucleotides, the CDR3 is TGTGCCAGCAGCTTAGGGGGGCCCTCCGACTACACCTTC.

This clone has just a few counts. The chain employs TRBV11-2 and TRBJ2-5; D is tentatively TRBD1 or TRBD2 (5 bases each). CDR1 is SGHAT, CDR2 FQNNGV, per germline. The CDR3 extends over 11 amino acids. V was cut by 5 bases and J by 13 bases, with 14 bases left in between. DNA for the CDR3: TGTGCCAGCAGCCGGGACGTTGATATGTACTTC. It translates to CASSRDVDMYF.

This clone was detected only a few times. This sequence joins TRBV5-1 and TRBJ1-1, with D possibly being TRBD1 (6 bases). The germline gives CDR1 SGHRS, CDR2 YFSETQ. Trimming took off 5 bases at V and 3 bases at J, with 14 bases between the two ends. This CDR3 contains 14 residues. CDR3 bases: TGCGCCAGCAGTCAACAGGGAAGGCACACTGAAGCTTTCTTT. This gives the protein CASSQQGRHTEAFF.

This clone turned up a few times. V gene TRBV10-1 combines with J gene TRBJ2-5; D possibly corresponds to TRBD1 (6 bases). The germline V gene has CDR1 WNHNN and CDR2 SYGVQD (reference sequence). The CDR3 is made up of 11 amino acids. V was trimmed by 5 bases and J by 5 bases, leaving 6 bases between them. The CDR3 loop is CASSQGETQYF. For the CDR3, the DNA is TGCGCCAGCAGTCAGGGGGAGACCCAGTACTTC.

In its sample, this clone was seen many times. This chain links TRBV7-2 with TRBJ1-5, with D unclear. CDR3 length: 13 residues. Trimming cost V 2 bases and J 0 bases, with 2 bases left between them. The germline V gene encodes CDR1 SGHTA and CDR2 FQGNSA. The chain's CDR3 is CASSLTSNQPQHF. The CDR3 nucleotides read TGTGCCAGCAGCTTAACTAGCAATCAGCCCCAGCATTTT.

The chain uses TRBV9 and TRBJ2-1; 12 bases agree with TRBD2. Losses at the gene ends were 4 bases for V and 6 bases for J; bases not matched to a gene: 5. This CDR3 is built from 15 residues. Germline V CDR1 and CDR2: SGDLS, YYNGEE. The CDR3 nucleotides read TGTGCCAGCAGCCCGACTAGCGGGGGCCCCAATGAGCAGTTCTTC. Amino acid sequence: CASSPTSGGPNEQFF.

The genes are TRBV6-5 and TRBJ2-5, with D perhaps matching TRBD1 or TRBD2 (5 bases each). CDR3 length equals 13 residues. Trimming removed 2 bases from V and 5 bases from J, with 9 bases in between. The germline gives CDR1 MNHEY, CDR2 SVGAGI. The CDR3 reads CASSYQRGETQYF. The CDR3 nucleotides read TGTGCCAGCAGTTACCAGAGGGGTGAGACCCAGTACTTC.

There are a few counts of this clone. This sequence joins TRBV11-2 and TRBJ1-2; D gene ambiguous. The germline V gene has CDR1 SGHAT and CDR2 FQNNGV. The ends were cut back, 0 bases at V and 2 bases at J, with 10 bases in the middle. The CDR3 has 15 residues. Here the CDR3 DNA reads TGTGCCAGCAGCTTAGAGCGGGGATCAAACTATGGCTACACCTTC. This sequence encodes CASSLERGSNYGYTF.

This clone was seen more than once but under ten times. This chain connects TRBV10-1 to TRBJ1-2, with 7 positions matching TRBD1. Germline lookup yields CDR1 WNHNN and CDR2 SYGVQD (reference sequence). Trimming cost V 6 bases and J 6 bases; bases outside gene matches: 10. The CDR3 totals 14 residues. In DNA, the CDR3 is TGCGCCAGCAGCCCCGGGACAGAGTGGAATGGCTACACCTTC. This gives the protein CASSPGTEWNGYTF.

The chain joins TRBV18 to TRBJ2-5; the match to TRBD1 covers 7 bases. Trimming took 6 bases from V and 2 from J; bases not matched to a gene: 6. Germline CDR1 reads KGHSH; CDR2 reads LQKENI. There are 14 residues in the CDR3. The CDR3 sequence: CASSFRDSQETQYF. The CDR3 region has the DNA TGTGCCAGCTCTTTCCGGGACAGTCAAGAGACCCAGTACTTC.

The sample holds a few counts of this clone. The V gene is TRBV7-2, the J gene TRBJ2-1, with TRBD1 matching 9 bases. From germline, CDR1 is SGHTA and CDR2 FQGNSA. With 5 bases clipped from V and 4 bases from J, the junction kept 6 bases outside the gene matches. The CDR3 contains 15 residues. The CDR3 sequence is CASSPQGAFYNEQFF. DNA for the CDR3: TGTGCCAGCAGCCCACAGGGGGCCTTTTACAATGAGCAGTTCTTC.

This clone came up a few times. V and J are TRBV9 and TRBJ2-5; TRBD2 matches 8 bases. CDR3 length: 17 residues. From germline, CDR1 is SGDLS and CDR2 YYNGEE. J gave up 7 bases and V 4 bases, and 18 bases lay outside the gene matches. The CDR3 loop is CASSPPPSSGGPGTQYF. The DNA of the CDR3 is TGTGCCAGCAGCCCCCCGCCTAGCAGCGGGGGCCCAGGGACCCAGTACTTC.

J is TRBJ2-5 and V is TRBV18; D is ambiguous. V was clipped by 8 bases and J by 5 bases, with 12 bases between them. The CDR3 loop spans 12 amino acids. Germline CDR1 reads KGHSH; CDR2 reads LQKENI. CDR3 in DNA: TGTGCCAGCACCCTATTGGGGGAGACCCAGTACTTC. It translates to CASTLLGETQYF.

In this sample, this clone turned up a few times. J is TRBJ1-6 and V is TRBV5-6; D is perhaps TRBD1 (5 bases). The V gene lost 0 bases and the J gene lost 5 bases, with 6 bases spanning the gap. The germline V gene encodes CDR1 SGHDT and CDR2 YYEEEE. This CDR3 spans 14 amino acids. CDR3 DNA sequence: TGTGCCAGCAGCTTGGCAGGGAATAATTCACCCCTCCACTTT. This encodes CASSLAGNNSPLHF.

This clone was observed a few times. The chain is built from TRBV28 and TRBJ1-1; perhaps TRBD1 as D (5 bases). Germline V gene lookup returns CDR1 MDHEN and CDR2 SYDVKM. The CDR3 length is 15 residues. V lost 7 bases and J 5 bases, leaving 20 bases between the germline ends. The CDR3 protein is CASIQPGLAGTEAFF. The CDR3 DNA follows: TGTGCCAGCATACAGCCGGGACTGGCAGGGACTGAAGCTTTCTTT. The variable domain in full, completed from reference TRBV28 and TRBJ1-1, reads DVKVTQSSRYLVKRTGEKVFLECVQDMDHENMFWYRQDPGLGLRLIYFSYDVKMKEKGDIPEGYSVSREKKERFSLILESASTNQTSMYLCASIQPGLAGTEAFFGQGTRLTVV.

This clone was observed a few times. The chain employs TRBV28 and TRBJ2-1, with D maybe TRBD1 (6 bases). With 6 bases removed from V and 1 base from J, the gap between germline ends came to 22 bases. CDR3 length: 18 amino acids. CDR1 and CDR2 from the germline V gene are MDHEN and SYDVKM. CDR3 sequence: CASSRPHVRGRSYNEQFF. The CDR3 nucleotides read TGTGCCAGCAGCAGACCCCACGTCAGGGGTCGGTCCTACAATGAGCAGTTCTTC.

The table lists this clone with a few counts. V and J are TRBV5-4 and TRBJ2-5; tentative D call: TRBD1 (6 bases). Germline V gives CDR1 SGHNT, CDR2 YYREEE (reference sequence). Trimming removed 2 bases at V and 1 base at J, with 9 bases between. CDR3 length: 14 amino acids. The CDR3 sequence is CASSFDRIQETQYF. As DNA, the CDR3 is TGTGCCAGCAGCTTTGACAGGATCCAAGAGACCCAGTACTTC.